This record covers a single T cell receptor (beta chain). This specimen comes from a study of shared clonotypes between healthy human individuals. Assay: immunoSEQ multiplex PCR; the TCRdb copy retains only in-frame clones and omits some. The sample lists around 2.5 million clones, roughly 93% occurring once. CDR3 size: 13 residues. Germline loops: CDR1 SGHRS, CDR2 YFSETQ. Trimming cost V 3 bases and J 3 bases, with 9 bases left between them. The chain couples TRBV5-1 to TRBJ1-1; D is possibly TRBD1 (5 bases). The sequence came from a man aged 18 to 29 in good health. Some clones in this sample may be carry-over from other donors' samples. What was sequenced was naive CD4+ T cells from PBMCs. Specified subset: CD45RA+ positively selected. The CDR3, as DNA: TGCGCCAGCAGCTGGTGGGGGTACACTGAAGCTTTCTTT. This gives the protein CASSWWGYTEAFF. The variable domain in full, with the rest retrieved from reference TRBV5-1 and TRBJ1-1, is KAGVTQTPRYLIKTRGQQVTLSCSPISGHRSVSWYQQTPGQGLQFLFEYFSETQRNKGNFPGRFSGRQFSNSRSEMNVSTLELGDSALYLCASSWWGYTEAFFGQGTRLTVV.